This TCR beta chain was sequenced for a study of T cell responses to AZD1222 COVID-19 vaccine. Regarding the study as a whole: Most donors were white British, females outnumbered males, and clonal diversity was possibly underestimated. Repertoire collection took place solely once the T cell response had peaked. Baseline serostatus was positive in only six or seven AZD1222 recipients.

In the case of this clone: Its antigen is undetermined.

Repertoires were generated with immunoSEQ multiplex PCR, while TCRdb's copy carries only in-frame clones and drops some. The top ten hold 2.5% to 3.5% of the sample, which has around 150,000 clones, more than 85% seen once. Germline trimming cut 3 bases from V and 1 base from J; bases unmatched to any gene: 6. CDR1 WSHSY and CDR2 SAAADI come from the germline V gene. The CDR3 is made up of 15 amino acids. Second doses that came at about 4 or about 12 weeks were put together. This receptor was taken from an adult who received the AZD1222 COVID-19 vaccine. The chain has TRBV10-2 and TRBJ2-7, with 7 bases identical to TRBD2. The material sequenced was peripheral blood, taken 28 days after the second AZD1222 dose. Here the CDR3 reads CASSERPAGSYEQYF. The CDR3 coding sequence is TGCGCCAGCAGTGAAAGGCCAGCGGGATCCTACGAGCAGTACTTC.